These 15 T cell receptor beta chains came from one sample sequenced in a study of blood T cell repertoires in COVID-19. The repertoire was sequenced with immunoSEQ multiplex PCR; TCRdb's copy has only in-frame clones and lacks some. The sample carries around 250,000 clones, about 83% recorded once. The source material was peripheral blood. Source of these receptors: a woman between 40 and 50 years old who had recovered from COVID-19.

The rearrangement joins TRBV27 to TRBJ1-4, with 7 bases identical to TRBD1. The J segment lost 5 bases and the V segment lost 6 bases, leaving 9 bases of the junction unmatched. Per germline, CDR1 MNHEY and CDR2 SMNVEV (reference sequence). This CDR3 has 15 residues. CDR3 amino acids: CASRPTGARNEKLFF. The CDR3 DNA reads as TGTGCCAGCAGGCCAACAGGGGCACGGAATGAAAAACTGTTTTTT.

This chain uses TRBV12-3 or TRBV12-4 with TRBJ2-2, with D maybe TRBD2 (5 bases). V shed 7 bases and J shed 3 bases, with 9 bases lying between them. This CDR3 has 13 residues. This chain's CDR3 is CASMRLYTGELFF. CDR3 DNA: TGTGCCAGCATGAGACTATACACCGGGGAGCTGTTTTTT.

CDR3 bases: TGTGCCAGCAGCCAGGGACTTCCAAAAAAGAACACTGAAGCTTTCTTT. Amino acids: CASSQGLPKKNTEAFF. The genes are TRBV7-9 and TRBJ1-1, with TRBD1 as a possible D gene (5 bases). Per germline, CDR1 SEHNR and CDR2 FQNEAQ (reference sequence). V lost 5 bases and J lost 1, with 17 bases in between. CDR3 size: 16 residues. The full variable domain, completed using reference TRBV7-9 and TRBJ1-1, is DTGVSQNPRHKITKRGQNVTFRCDPISEHNRLYWYRQTLGQGPEFLTYFQNEAQLEKSRLLSDRFSAERPKGSFSTLEIQRTEQGDSAMYLCASSQGLPKKNTEAFFGQGTRLTVV.

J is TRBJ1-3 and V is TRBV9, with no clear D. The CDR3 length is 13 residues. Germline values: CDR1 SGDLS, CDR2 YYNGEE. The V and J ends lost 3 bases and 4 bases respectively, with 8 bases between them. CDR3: CASSANTGNTIYF. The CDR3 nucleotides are TGTGCCAGCAGCGCCAACACCGGAAACACCATATATTTT.

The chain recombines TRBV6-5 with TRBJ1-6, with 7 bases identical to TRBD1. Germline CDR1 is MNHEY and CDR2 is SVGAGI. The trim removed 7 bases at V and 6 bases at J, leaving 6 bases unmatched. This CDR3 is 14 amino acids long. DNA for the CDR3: TGTGCCAGCAAGGGGAGACAGGGTAATTCACCCCTCCACTTT. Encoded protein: CASKGRQGNSPLHF.

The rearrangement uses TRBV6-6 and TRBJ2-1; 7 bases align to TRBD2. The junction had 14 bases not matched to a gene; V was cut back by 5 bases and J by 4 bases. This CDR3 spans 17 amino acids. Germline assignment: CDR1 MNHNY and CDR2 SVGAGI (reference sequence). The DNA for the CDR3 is TGTGCCAGCAGTCAACGAGGGGCTAGCGGACTTTACAATGAGCAGTTCTTC. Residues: CASSQRGASGLYNEQFF.

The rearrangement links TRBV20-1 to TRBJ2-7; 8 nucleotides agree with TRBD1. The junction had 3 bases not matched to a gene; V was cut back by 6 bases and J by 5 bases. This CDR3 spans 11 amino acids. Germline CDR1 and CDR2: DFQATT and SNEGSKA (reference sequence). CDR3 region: CSAMDRDEQYF. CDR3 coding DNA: TGCAGTGCCATGGACAGGGACGAGCAGTACTTC.

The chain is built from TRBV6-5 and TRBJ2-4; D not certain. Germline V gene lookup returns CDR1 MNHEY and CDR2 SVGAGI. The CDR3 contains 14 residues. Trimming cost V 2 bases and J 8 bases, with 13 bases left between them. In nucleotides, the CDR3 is TGTGCCAGCAGTTACGGCCACCCTGAGGACATTCAGTACTTC. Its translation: CASSYGHPEDIQYF.

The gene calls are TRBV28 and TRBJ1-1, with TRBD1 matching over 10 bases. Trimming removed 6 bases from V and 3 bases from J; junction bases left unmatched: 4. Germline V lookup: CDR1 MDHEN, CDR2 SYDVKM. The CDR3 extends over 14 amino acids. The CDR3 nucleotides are TGTGCCAGCAGCTCCGGACAGGGGGACACTGAAGCTTTCTTT. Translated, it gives CASSSGQGDTEAFF.

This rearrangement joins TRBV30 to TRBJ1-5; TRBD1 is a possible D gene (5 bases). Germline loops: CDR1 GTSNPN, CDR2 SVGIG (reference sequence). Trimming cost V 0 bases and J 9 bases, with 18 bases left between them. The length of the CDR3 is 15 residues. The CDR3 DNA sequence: TGTGCCTGGAGTGTGGGTGACAGTACCTATGGGCCCCAGCATTTT. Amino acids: CAWSVGDSTYGPQHF. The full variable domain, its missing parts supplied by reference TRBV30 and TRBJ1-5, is SQTIHQWPATLVQPVGSPLSLECTVEGTSNPNLYWYRQAAGRGLQLLFYSVGIGQISSEVPQNLSASRPQDRQFILSSKKLLLSDSGFYLCAWSVGDSTYGPQHFGDGTRLSIL.

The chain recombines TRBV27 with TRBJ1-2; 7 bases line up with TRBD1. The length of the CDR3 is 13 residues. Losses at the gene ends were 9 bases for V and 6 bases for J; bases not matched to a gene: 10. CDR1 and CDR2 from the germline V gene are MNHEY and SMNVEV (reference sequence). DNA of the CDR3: TGTGCCAGTAAACCGGCCAGGGGGGATGGCTACACCTTC. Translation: CASKPARGDGYTF.

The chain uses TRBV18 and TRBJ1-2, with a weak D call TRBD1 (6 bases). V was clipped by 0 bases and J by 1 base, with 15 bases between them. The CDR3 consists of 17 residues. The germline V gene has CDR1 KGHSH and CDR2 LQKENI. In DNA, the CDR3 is TGTGCCAGCTCACCACCTATGGGGACAACTTTTAACTATGGCTACACCTTC. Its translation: CASSPPMGTTFNYGYTF.

CDR3 loop: CASSFTVSSYEQYF. The CDR3 bases are TGTGCCAGCAGTTTTACGGTGAGCTCCTACGAGCAGTACTTC. This rearrangement joins TRBV28 to TRBJ2-7; unclear D gene. CDR1 is MDHEN and CDR2 is SYDVKM in the germline V gene. The CDR3 has 14 residues. V was shortened by 3 bases and J by 0 bases, with 9 bases between the two germline ends.

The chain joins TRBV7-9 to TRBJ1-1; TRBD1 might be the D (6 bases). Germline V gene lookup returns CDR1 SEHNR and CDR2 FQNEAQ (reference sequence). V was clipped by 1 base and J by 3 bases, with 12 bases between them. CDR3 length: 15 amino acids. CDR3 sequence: CASSLGDRRDTEAFF. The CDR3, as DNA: TGTGCCAGCAGCTTAGGCGACAGGAGAGACACTGAAGCTTTCTTT.

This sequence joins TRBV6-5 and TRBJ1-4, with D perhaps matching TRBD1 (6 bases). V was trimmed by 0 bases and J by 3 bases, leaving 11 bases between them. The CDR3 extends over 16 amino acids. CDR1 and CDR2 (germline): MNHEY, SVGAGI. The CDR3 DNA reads TGTGCCAGCAGTTACTCAAACAGGGCTCCTAATGAAAAACTGTTTTTT. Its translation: CASSYSNRAPNEKLFF.